This is a list of T cell receptor beta chains from one sample in a study of follicular helper T cells after annual influenza vaccination. Using immunoSEQ multiplex PCR, the repertoire was profiled, and TCRdb retains in-frame clones only, with some absent. The data contain 2,500 to 3,500 clones, about 81% of them singletons. Sample: CXCR5+ CD38- circulating T follicular helper cells from blood, taken 7 days after influenza vaccination. The receptors originated from an adult who received the influenza vaccine. Each CDR3 is given with its conserved first and last residue. Fields, in order: J gene, V gene, clone size, D gene, CDR3 DNA, CDR3 protein. The D gene is left open where the match is weak. Clone sizes are given selectively: once, few, many, or a class where the clone is expanded.

TRBJ2-2 | TRBV27 | . | . | TGTGCCAGCAGCCCCGCAGGGAGGAACACCGGGGAGCTGTTTTTT | CASSPAGRNTGELFF
TRBJ2-1 | TRBV5-1 | . | TRBD2 | TGCGCCAGCAGCTCGGTGAGGACTAGCGGCTACAATGAGCAGTTCTTC | CASSSVRTSGYNEQFF
TRBJ2-7 | TRBV20-1 | . | . | TGCAGTGCTAGTCGAAGGGACGAGCAGTACTTC | CSASRRDEQYF
TRBJ1-2 | TRBV19 | . | . | TGTGCCAGTAGTCCAGTTTTCGACTATGGCTACACCTTC | CASSPVFDYGYTF
TRBJ1-1 | TRBV5-6 | . | . | TGTGCCAGCAGCTTGCGGGGGGGGCGATCGAACACTGAAGCTTTCTTT | CASSLRGGRSNTEAFF
TRBJ1-2 | TRBV5-1 | few | . | TGCGCCAGCAGCTTGGATCCAGGGATCCCTCTCGGCTACACCTTC | CASSLDPGIPLGYTF
TRBJ2-7 | TRBV6-5 | . | TRBD1 | TGTGCCAGCAGTTACCAGGGACAGGGGGCCTACGAGCAGTACTTC | CASSYQGQGAYEQYF
TRBJ2-1 | TRBV18 | . | . | TGTGCCAGCTCACCGATAGGGGACGGGGAGCAGTTCTTC | CASSPIGDGEQFF
TRBJ2-1 | TRBV7-2 | . | TRBD2 | TGTGCCAGCAGCTTAGCCGGGATAGCGGGGAGTGAGCAGTTCTTC | CASSLAGIAGSEQFF
TRBJ1-1 | TRBV11-2 | . | TRBD1 | TGTGCCAGCAGCCTTCCAGACAGGGGCTCTGAAGCTTTCTTT | CASSLPDRGSEAFF
TRBJ1-2 | TRBV29-1 | . | TRBD1 | TGCAGCGTTGACGACAGGGGGCTGTATAACGGCTACACCTTC | CSVDDRGLYNGYTF
TRBJ2-7 | TRBV6-5 | . | TRBD2 | TGTGCCAGCAGCAGATTAGCGGGGGGGACCTACGAGCAGTACTTC | CASSRLAGGTYEQYF
TRBJ2-3 | TRBV4-2 | . | . | TGTGCCAGCAGCCAAGACAGGGTCCCCACAGATACGCAGTATTTT | CASSQDRVPTDTQYF
TRBJ2-7 | TRBV7-2 | . | . | TGTGCCAGCAGCTTGGGGGGACAGAACTACGAGCAGTACTTC | CASSLGGQNYEQYF
TRBJ2-7 | TRBV6-1 | once | TRBD2 | TGTGCCAGCAGCAGATTAGCGGGGGGGACCTACGAGCAGTACTTC | CASSRLAGGTYEQYF
TRBJ1-1 | TRBV23-1 | . | . | TGCGCCAGCAGCGCAACCCTGGGGGGGGATATACTGAACACTGAAGCTTTCTTT | CASSATLGGDILNTEAFF
TRBJ1-5 | TRBV7-2 | . | TRBD1 | TGTGCCAGCAGCTTCCTAGGGGGCTGGAACAATCAGCCCCAGCATTTT | CASSFLGGWNNQPQHF
TRBJ1-3 | TRBV6-5 | . | TRBD1 | TGTGCCAGCAGTTCTGGGACAGGGGCCTCTGGAAACACCATATATTTT | CASSSGTGASGNTIYF
TRBJ2-7 | TRBV7-2 | . | . | TGTGCCAGCAGCTTAGTTTTCTTTCCCGAGCAGTACTTC | CASSLVFFPEQYF
TRBJ2-7 | TRBV7-8 | once | TRBD2 | TGTGCCAGCAGCTTGTCTAGCGGGGGGGCATACGAGCAGTACTTC | CASSLSSGGAYEQYF
TRBJ1-5 | TRBV6-4 | once | . | TGTGCCAGCAGTGACCCTAGCCTCGGAGTTACTACCAATCAGCCCCAGCATTTT | CASSDPSLGVTTNQPQHF
TRBJ1-4 | TRBV7-9 | . | . | TGTGCCAGCAGCTTAGCGCCGGGGGACAAACTGTTTTTT | CASSLAPGDKLFF
TRBJ1-4 | TRBV9 | . | . | TGTGCCAGCAGCGCAGGGACAACTAATGAAAAACTGTTTTTT | CASSAGTTNEKLFF
TRBJ1-2 | TRBV6-1 | . | TRBD1 | TGTGCCAGCAGTGAGCAAGGACAGGGGGCGCAACTAGGGTCCACCTTC | CASSEQGQGAQLGSTF
TRBJ1-1 | TRBV16 | . | . | TGTGCCAGCAGCCGCGGTATGAACACTGAAGCTTTCTTT | CASSRGMNTEAFF
TRBJ2-4 | TRBV5-1 | few | TRBD2 | TGCGCCAGCAGCTTGGGAGGTAGCGGGGGGAAAAACATTCAGTACTTC | CASSLGGSGGKNIQYF
TRBJ1-5 | TRBV9 | . | . | TGTGCCAGCAGCGCCACTGGGGGGGCGAATCAGCCCCAGCATTTT | CASSATGGANQPQHF
TRBJ2-3 | TRBV7-2 | once | . | TGTGCCAGCAGCTCTATCGCTAGTACACATACGCAGTATTTT | CASSSIASTHTQYF
TRBJ1-2 | TRBV19 | . | . | TGTGCCAGTAGTTTGAAGGCCGTCTATGGCTACACCTTC | CASSLKAVYGYTF
TRBJ1-2 | TRBV4-3 | . | . | TGCGCCAGCAGCCAAGAGGTTTTGGGGGGCAACTATGGCTACACCTTC | CASSQEVLGGNYGYTF
TRBJ1-4 | TRBV7-2 | . | TRBD1 | TGTGCCAGCAGCCGAGCGACAGGGGTTAGTGAAAAACTGTTTTTT | CASSRATGVSEKLFF
TRBJ1-2 | TRBV6-6 | . | TRBD1 | TGTGCCAGCACCTTAAACAGGGGGCAGGAATATGGCTACACCTTC | CASTLNRGQEYGYTF